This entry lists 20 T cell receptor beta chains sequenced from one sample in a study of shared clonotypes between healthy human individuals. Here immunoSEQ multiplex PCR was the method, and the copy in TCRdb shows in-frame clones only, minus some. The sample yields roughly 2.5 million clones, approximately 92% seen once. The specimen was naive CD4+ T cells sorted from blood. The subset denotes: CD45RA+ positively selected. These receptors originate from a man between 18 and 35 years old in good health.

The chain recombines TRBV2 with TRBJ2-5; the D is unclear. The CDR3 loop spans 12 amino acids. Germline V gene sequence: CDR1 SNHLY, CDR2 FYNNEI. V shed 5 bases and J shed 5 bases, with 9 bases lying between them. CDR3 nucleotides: TGTGCCAGCAGTCAGCAAACGGAGACCCAGTACTTC. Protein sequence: CASSQQTETQYF.

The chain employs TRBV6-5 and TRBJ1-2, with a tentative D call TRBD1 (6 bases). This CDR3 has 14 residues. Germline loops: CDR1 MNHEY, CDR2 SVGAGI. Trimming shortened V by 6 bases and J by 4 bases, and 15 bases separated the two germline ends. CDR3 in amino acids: CASSRGQMGYGYTF. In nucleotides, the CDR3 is TGTGCCAGCAGCCGCGGACAGATGGGCTATGGCTACACCTTC.

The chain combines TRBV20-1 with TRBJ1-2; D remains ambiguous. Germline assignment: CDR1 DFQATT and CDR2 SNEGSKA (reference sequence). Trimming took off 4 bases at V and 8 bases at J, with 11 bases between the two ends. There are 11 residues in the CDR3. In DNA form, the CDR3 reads TGCAGTGCTAAAATTTACCCCGGCTACACCTTC. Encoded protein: CSAKIYPGYTF.

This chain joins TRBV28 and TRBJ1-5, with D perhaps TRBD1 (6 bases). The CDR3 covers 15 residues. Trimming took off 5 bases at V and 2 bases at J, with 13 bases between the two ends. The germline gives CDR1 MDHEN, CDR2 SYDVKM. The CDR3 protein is CASSPPQGRNQPQHF. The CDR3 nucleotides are TGTGCCAGCAGTCCCCCACAGGGCCGCAATCAGCCCCAGCATTTT. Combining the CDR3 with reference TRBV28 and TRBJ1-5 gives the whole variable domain DVKVTQSSRYLVKRTGEKVFLECVQDMDHENMFWYRQDPGLGLRLIYFSYDVKMKEKGDIPEGYSVSREKKERFSLILESASTNQTSMYLCASSPPQGRNQPQHFGDGTRLSIL.

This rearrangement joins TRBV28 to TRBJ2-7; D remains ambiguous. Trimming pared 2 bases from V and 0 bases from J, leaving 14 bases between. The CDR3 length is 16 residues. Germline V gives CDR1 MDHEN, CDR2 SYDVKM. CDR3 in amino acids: CASSLPSLGFSYEQYF. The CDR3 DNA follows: TGTGCCAGCAGTTTACCCTCCTTGGGTTTCTCCTACGAGCAGTACTTC. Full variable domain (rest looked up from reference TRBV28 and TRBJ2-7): DVKVTQSSRYLVKRTGEKVFLECVQDMDHENMFWYRQDPGLGLRLIYFSYDVKMKEKGDIPEGYSVSREKKERFSLILESASTNQTSMYLCASSLPSLGFSYEQYFGPGTRLTVT.

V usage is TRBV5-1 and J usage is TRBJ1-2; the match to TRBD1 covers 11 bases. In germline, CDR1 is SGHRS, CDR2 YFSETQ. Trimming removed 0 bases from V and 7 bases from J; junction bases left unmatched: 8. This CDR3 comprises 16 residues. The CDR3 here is CASSLDGQGAQAGYTF. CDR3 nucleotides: TGCGCCAGCAGCTTGGATGGACAGGGGGCGCAGGCTGGCTACACCTTC.

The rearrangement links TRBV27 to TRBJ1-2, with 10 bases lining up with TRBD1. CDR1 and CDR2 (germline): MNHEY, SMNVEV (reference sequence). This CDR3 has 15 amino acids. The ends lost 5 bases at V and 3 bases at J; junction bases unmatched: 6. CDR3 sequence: CASSEDRGVHYGYTF. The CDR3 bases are TGTGCCAGCAGTGAGGACAGGGGGGTTCACTATGGCTACACCTTC.

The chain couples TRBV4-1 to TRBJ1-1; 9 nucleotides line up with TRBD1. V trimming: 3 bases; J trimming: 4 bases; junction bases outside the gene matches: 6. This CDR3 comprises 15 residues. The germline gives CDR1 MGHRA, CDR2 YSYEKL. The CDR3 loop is CASSQIDRGVTEAFF. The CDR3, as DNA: TGCGCCAGCAGCCAGATAGACAGGGGGGTCACTGAAGCTTTCTTT.

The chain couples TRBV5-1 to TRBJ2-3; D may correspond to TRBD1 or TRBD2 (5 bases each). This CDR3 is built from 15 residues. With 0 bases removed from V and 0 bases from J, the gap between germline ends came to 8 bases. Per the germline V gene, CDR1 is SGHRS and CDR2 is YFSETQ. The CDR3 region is CASSLAWDSTDTQYF. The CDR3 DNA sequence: TGCGCCAGCAGCTTGGCCTGGGACAGCACAGATACGCAGTATTTT.

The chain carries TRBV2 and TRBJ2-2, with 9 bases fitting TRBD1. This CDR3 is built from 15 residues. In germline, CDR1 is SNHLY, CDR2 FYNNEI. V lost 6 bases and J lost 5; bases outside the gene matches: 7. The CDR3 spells CASRAQGARTGELFF. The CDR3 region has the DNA TGTGCCAGCAGGGCACAGGGGGCAAGGACCGGGGAGCTGTTTTTT.

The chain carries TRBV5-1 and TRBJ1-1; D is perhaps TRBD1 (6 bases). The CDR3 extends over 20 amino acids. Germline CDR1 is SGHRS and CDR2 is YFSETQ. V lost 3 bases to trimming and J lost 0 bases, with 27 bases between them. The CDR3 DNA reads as TGCGCCAGCAGCTCCCACCTCGGGGGGGGCGGAAAGGGAATGAACACTGAAGCTTTCTTT. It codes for CASSSHLGGGGKGMNTEAFF.

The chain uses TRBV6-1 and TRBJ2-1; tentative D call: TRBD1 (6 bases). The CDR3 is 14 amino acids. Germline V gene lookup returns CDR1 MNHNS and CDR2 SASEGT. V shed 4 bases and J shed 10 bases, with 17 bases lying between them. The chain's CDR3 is CASSATGIYVEQFF. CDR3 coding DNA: TGTGCCAGCAGTGCCACAGGGATATATGTCGAGCAGTTCTTC.

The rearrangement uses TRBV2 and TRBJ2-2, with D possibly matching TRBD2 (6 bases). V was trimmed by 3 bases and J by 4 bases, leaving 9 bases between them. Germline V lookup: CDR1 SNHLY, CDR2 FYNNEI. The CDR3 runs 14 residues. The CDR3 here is CASSEGGITGELFF. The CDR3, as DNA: TGTGCCAGCAGTGAGGGGGGTATCACCGGGGAGCTGTTTTTT.

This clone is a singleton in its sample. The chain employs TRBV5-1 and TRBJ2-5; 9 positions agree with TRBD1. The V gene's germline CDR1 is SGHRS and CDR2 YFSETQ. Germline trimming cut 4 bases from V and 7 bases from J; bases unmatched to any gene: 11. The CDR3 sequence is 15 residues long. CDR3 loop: CASSPQGANAATQYF. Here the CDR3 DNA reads TGCGCCAGCAGCCCACAGGGGGCTAACGCCGCGACCCAGTACTTC.

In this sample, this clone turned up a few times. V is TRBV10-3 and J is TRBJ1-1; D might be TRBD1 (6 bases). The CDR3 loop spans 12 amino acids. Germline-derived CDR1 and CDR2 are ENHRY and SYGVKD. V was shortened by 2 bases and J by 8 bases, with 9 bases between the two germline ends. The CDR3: CAISEPQGEAFF. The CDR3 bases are TGTGCCATCAGTGAGCCCCAGGGGGAAGCTTTCTTT.

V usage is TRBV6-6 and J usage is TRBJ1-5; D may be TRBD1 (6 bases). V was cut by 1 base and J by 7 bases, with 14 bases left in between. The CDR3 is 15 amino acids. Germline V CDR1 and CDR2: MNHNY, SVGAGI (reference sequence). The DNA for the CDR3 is TGTGCCAGCAGTTACTTCGGGGGCGCGGGACAGCCCCAGCATTTT. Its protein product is CASSYFGGAGQPQHF.

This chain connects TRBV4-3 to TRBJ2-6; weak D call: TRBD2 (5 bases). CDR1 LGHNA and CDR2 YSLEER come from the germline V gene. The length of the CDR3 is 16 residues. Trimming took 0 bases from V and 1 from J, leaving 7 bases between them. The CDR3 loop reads CASSQDTGSGANVLTF. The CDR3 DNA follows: TGCGCCAGCAGCCAAGATACGGGGTCTGGGGCCAACGTCCTGACTTTC.

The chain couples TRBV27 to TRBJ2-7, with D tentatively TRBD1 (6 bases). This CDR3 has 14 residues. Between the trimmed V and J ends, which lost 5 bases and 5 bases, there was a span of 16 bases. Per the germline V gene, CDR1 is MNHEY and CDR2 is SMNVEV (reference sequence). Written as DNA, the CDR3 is TGTGCCAGCAGTCCGTACAGGGTTAACAACGAGCAGTACTTC. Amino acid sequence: CASSPYRVNNEQYF.

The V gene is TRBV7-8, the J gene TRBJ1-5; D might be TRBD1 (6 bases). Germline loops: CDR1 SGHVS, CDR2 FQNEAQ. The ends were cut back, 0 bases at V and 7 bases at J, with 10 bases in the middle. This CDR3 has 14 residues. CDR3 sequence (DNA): TGTGCCAGCAGCTTAGCGACAGGAGGGCAGCCCCAGCATTTT. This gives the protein CASSLATGGQPQHF.

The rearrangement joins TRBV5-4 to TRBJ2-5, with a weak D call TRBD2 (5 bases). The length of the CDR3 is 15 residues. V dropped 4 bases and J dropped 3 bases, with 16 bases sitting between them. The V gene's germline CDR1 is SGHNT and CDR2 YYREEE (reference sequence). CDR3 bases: TGTGCCAGCAGCCCAACCTTTGGGGAGAAAGAGACCCAGTACTTC. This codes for CASSPTFGEKETQYF.